A single sample gave rise to the 5 T cell receptor beta chains below, sequenced in a study of T cells after yellow fever vaccination. TCRdb re-analysed the 5' RACE reads in MiXCR, keeping a single row per CDR3 protein. The table has hundreds of thousands of distinct CDR3 sequences, roughly 12% seen once. Sequencing used PBMCs, obtained on the day of the yellow fever booster vaccination. These receptors were taken from a man aged 25 to 40 who received the YFV17D yellow fever vaccine.

There are a few counts of this clonotype. CDR3 DNA sequence: TGCAGTGTCCCGATTGAGCAGTTCTTC. This translates into CSVPIEQFF. V gene TRBV20-1 combines with J gene TRBJ2-1; D unclear. CDR3 length: 9 amino acids. CDR1 and CDR2 from the germline V gene are DFQATT and SNEGSKA (reference sequence). V shed 7 bases and J shed 9 bases, with 7 bases lying between them.

The rearrangement joins TRBV6-1 to TRBJ2-5; no firm D call. V was shortened by 6 bases and J by 4 bases, with 18 bases between the two germline ends. CDR3 length: 15 residues. From germline, CDR1 is MNHNS and CDR2 SASEGT. The CDR3 region is CASRDRALSPETQYF. The CDR3 nucleotides are TGTGCCAGCAGAGACCGGGCCTTGTCTCCAGAGACCCAGTACTTC.

The chain couples TRBV7-2 to TRBJ2-7; D not certain. The CDR3 loop spans 14 amino acids. The V gene lost 5 bases and the J gene lost 2 bases, with 13 bases spanning the gap. Looked up from germline, CDR1 is SGHTA and CDR2 is FQGNSA. CDR3 amino acids: CASSPPKNAYEQYF. Here the CDR3 DNA reads TGTGCCAGCAGCCCCCCGAAGAACGCCTACGAGCAGTACTTC.

This clonotype has only a few counts. The V and J genes are TRBV5-1 and TRBJ1-2, with D possibly being TRBD1 (5 bases). This CDR3 comprises 12 residues. The V gene's germline CDR1 is SGHRS and CDR2 YFSETQ. Between the trimmed V and J ends, which lost 0 bases and 7 bases, there was a span of 7 bases. The CDR3 loop is CASSLARVGYTF. CDR3 nucleotide sequence: TGCGCCAGCAGCTTGGCCAGGGTTGGCTACACCTTC.

This sequence joins TRBV7-2 and TRBJ2-2; 8 nucleotides align to TRBD1. Germline loops: CDR1 SGHTA, CDR2 FQGNSA. The CDR3 loop spans 16 amino acids. The V gene end was trimmed by 2 bases and the J gene end by 4 bases; junction bases not matched to a gene: 6. CDR3 coding DNA: TGTGCCAGCAGCTTACTTGGGACAGGCATCACCGGGGAGCTGTTTTTT. Translating gives CASSLLGTGITGELFF.